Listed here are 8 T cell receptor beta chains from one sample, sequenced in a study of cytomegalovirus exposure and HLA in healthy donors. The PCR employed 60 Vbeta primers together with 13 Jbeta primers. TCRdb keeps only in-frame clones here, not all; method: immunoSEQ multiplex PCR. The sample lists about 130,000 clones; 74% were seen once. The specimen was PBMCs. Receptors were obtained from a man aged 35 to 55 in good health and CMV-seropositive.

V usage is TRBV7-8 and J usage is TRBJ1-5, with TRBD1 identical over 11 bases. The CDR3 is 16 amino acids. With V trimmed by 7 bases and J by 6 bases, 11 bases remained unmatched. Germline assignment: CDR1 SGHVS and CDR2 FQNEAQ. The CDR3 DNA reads TGTGCCAGCACCCAGAGGGGACAGGGGGGTATTCAGCCCCAGCATTTT. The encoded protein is CASTQRGQGGIQPQHF.

CDR3 region: CASSNSGGAETQYF. The CDR3 DNA sequence: TGTGCCAGTAGTAATAGCGGGGGGGCGGAGACCCAGTACTTC. The chain links TRBV19 to TRBJ2-5, with 11 bases lining up with TRBD2. This CDR3 has 14 amino acids. Germline CDR1 reads LNHDA; CDR2 reads SQIVND (reference sequence). Unmatched junction bases numbered 3, after V lost 4 bases and J lost 5 bases.

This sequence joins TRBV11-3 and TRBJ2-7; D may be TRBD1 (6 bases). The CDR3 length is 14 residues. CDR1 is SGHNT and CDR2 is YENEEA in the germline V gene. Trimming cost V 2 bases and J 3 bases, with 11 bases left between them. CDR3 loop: CASSLMSGDYEQYF. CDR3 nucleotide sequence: TGTGCCAGCAGCTTAATGTCAGGGGACTACGAGCAGTACTTC.

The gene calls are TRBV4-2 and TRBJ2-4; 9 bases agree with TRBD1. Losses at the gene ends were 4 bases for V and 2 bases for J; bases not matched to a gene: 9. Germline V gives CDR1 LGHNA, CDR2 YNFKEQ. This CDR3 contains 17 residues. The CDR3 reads CASSPSTGGGSKNIQYF. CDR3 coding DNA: TGTGCCAGCAGCCCATCAACAGGGGGCGGGTCCAAAAACATTCAGTACTTC.

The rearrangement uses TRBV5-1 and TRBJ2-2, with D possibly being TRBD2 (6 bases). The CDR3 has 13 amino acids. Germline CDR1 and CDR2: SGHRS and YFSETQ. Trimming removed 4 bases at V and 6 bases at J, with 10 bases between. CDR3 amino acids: CASSPRLAGELFF. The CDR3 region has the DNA TGCGCCAGCAGCCCACGACTAGCCGGGGAGCTGTTTTTT.

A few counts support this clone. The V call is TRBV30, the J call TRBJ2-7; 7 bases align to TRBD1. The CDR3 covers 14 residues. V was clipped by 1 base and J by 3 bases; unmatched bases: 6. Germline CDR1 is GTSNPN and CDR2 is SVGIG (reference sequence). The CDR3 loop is CAWSETGWGYEQYF. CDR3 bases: TGTGCCTGGAGTGAGACAGGGTGGGGCTACGAGCAGTACTTC.

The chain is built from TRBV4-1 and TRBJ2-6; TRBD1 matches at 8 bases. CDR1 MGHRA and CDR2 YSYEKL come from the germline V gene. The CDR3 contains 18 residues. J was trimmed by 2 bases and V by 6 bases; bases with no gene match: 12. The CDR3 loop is CASRRLGTGYPGANVLTF. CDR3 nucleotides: TGCGCCAGCAGGCGTTTGGGGACAGGCTACCCTGGGGCCAACGTCCTGACTTTC.

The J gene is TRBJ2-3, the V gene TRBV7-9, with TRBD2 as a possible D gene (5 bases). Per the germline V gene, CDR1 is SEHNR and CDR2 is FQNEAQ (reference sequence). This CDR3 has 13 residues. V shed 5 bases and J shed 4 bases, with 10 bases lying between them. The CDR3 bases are TGTGCCAGCAGCGTCGGGGATGCAGATACGCAGTATTTT. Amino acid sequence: CASSVGDADTQYF.